The T cell receptor beta chain under discussion was sequenced for a study of T cell responses to AZD1222 COVID-19 vaccine. Trimming at V came to 2 bases and at J to 8 bases, leaving 10 bases not matched to a gene. The germline V gene encodes CDR1 MNHEY and CDR2 SVGAGI. The CDR3 consists of 15 residues. Points from the study as a whole: At 160-218 and 743-854, vaccine-associated CD4 TCRs were dominant, and they spanned spike.

With respect to this clone: The antigen remains undetermined.

Only in-frame clones appear in the TCRdb table, and some are missing; sequencing was by immunoSEQ multiplex PCR. The table shows about 130,000 clones, with roughly 84% occurring only once. This receptor was taken from an adult in good health. The chain links TRBV6-5 to TRBJ1-2; 8 bases fit TRBD1. The material sequenced was peripheral blood, taken on day 0 of AZD1222 vaccination. In DNA, the CDR3 is TGTGCCAGCAGTTACGACGAGACAGGGGTAGACGGCTACACCTTC. The encoded protein is CASSYDETGVDGYTF.